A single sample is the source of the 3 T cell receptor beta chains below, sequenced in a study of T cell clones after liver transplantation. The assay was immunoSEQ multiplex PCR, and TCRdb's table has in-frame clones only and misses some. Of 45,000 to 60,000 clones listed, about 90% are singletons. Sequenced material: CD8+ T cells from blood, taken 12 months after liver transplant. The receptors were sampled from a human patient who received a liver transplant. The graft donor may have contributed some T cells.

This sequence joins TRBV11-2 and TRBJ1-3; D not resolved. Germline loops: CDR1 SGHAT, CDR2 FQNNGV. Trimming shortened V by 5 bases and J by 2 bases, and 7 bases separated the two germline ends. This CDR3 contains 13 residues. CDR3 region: CASSLSPGNTIYF. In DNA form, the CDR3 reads TGTGCCAGCAGCCTCTCCCCTGGAAACACCATATATTTT.

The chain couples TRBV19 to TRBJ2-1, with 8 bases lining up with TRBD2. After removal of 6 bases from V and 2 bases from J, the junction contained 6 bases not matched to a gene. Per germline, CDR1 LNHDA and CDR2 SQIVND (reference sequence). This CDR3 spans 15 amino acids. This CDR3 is CASSHTSGPYNEQFF. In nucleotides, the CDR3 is TGTGCCAGTAGCCATACTAGCGGACCCTACAATGAGCAGTTCTTC.

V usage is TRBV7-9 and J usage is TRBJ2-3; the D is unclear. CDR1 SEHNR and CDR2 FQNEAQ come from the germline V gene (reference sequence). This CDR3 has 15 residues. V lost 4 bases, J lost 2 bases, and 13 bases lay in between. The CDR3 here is CASSSPARYTDTQYF. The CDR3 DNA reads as TGTGCCAGCAGCTCCCCCGCGCGGTACACAGATACGCAGTATTTT.